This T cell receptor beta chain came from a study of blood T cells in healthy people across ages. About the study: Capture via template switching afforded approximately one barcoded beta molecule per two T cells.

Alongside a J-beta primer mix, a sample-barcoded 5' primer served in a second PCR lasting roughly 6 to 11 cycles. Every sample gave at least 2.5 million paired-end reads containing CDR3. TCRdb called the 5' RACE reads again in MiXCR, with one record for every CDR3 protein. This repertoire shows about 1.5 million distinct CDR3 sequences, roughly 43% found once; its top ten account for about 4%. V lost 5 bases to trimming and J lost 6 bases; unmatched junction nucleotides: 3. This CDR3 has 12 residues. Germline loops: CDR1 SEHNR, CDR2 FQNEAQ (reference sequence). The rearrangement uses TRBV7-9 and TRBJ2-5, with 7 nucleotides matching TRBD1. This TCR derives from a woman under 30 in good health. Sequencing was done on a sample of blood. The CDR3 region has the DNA TGTGCCAGCAGCCTGGGACAGCAGACCCAGTACTTC. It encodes CASSLGQQTQYF.